The rows below give T cell receptor beta chains drawn from one sample of a study of breast tumors, draining lymph nodes, adjacent tissues. One entry per CDR3 protein, called by TCRdb with MiXCR from the multiplex PCR reads. The table records more than 100,000 distinct CDR3 sequences, about 22% of them present only once. Specimen: axillary lymph node tissue. The receptor set was obtained from a female donor with breast cancer. Some clones in this sample may be carry-over from other donors' samples. CDR3s include the opening cysteine and the closing phenylalanine or tryptophan. Fields, in order: clone size, V gene, J gene, D gene, CDR3 protein, CDR3 DNA. D genes are given only for firm matches. Part of the rows lack a size; the others show once, few, many or a class for expanded clones.

NA,TRBV19,TRBJ1-1,NA,CASSPGRGNTEAFF,TGTGCCAGTAGCCCGGGGAGGGGGAACACTGAAGCTTTCTTT
many,TRBV20-1,TRBJ1-3,NA,CSARGTGNTIYF,TGCAGTGCTAGAGGGACTGGAAACACCATATATTTT
many,TRBV7-2,TRBJ2-3,TRBD2,CASSLTSGRPTDTQYF,TGTGCCAGCAGCTTAACTAGCGGGAGGCCCACAGATACGCAGTATTTT
NA,TRBV24-1,TRBJ1-2,TRBD1,CATRITGGNYGYTF,TGTGCCACCAGGATCACAGGGGGCAACTATGGCTACACCTTC
few,TRBV28,TRBJ1-4,NA,CASSLPGINEKLFF,TGTGCCAGCAGTTTACCGGGGATTAATGAAAAACTGTTTTTT
many,TRBV7-9,TRBJ2-7,TRBD1,CASSWNRGYEQYF,TGTGCCAGCAGCTGGAACAGGGGCTACGAGCAGTACTTC
many,TRBV14,TRBJ1-4,NA,CASSQEEEEEKLFF,TGTGCCAGCAGCCAAGAGGAGGAAGAGGAAAAACTGTTTTTT
NA,TRBV28,TRBJ1-5,TRBD1,CASRTPGTGQLGNQPQHF,TGTGCCAGCAGAACACCCGGGACAGGGCAGCTCGGCAATCAGCCCCAGCATTTT
many,TRBV29-1,TRBJ2-3,TRBD2,CSARTGTSGSDTQYF,TGCAGCGCGAGGACCGGGACTAGCGGGAGTGATACGCAGTATTTT
many,TRBV13,TRBJ1-4,NA,CASSLGRGSATNEKLFF,TGTGCCAGCAGCTTAGGTCGGGGCTCCGCAACTAATGAAAAACTGTTTTTT
many,TRBV11-2,TRBJ2-1,TRBD1,CASSLVELRDREYNEQFF,TGTGCCAGCAGCTTAGTCGAGTTACGTGACAGGGAATACAATGAGCAGTTCTTC
few,TRBV7-8,TRBJ2-5,NA,CASSLALFREETQYF,TGTGCCAGCAGCTTAGCGTTATTCAGAGAAGAGACCCAGTACTTC
many,TRBV7-2,TRBJ2-1,TRBD2,CASSSGRLAGLSYNEQFF,TGTGCCAGCAGCTCAGGAAGACTAGCGGGACTATCCTACAATGAGCAGTTCTTC
many,TRBV20-1,TRBJ2-3,TRBD1,CSATLGQGTDTQYF,TGCAGTGCTACGTTGGGACAGGGCACAGATACGCAGTATTTT
many,TRBV2,TRBJ2-7,TRBD2,CASSDLLAAAYEQYF,TGTGCCAGCAGTGACCTCCTAGCGGCAGCCTACGAGCAGTACTTC
many,TRBV3-1,TRBJ2-5,TRBD1,CASSQQGAGETQYF,TGTGCCAGCAGCCAACAGGGGGCCGGGGAGACCCAGTACTTC
many,TRBV29-1,TRBJ2-1,NA,CSVGRHNEQFF,TGCAGCGTTGGTCGCCACAATGAGCAGTTCTTC
many,TRBV4-3,TRBJ2-7,TRBD2,CASGETSGSYEQYF,TGCGCCAGCGGGGAGACTAGCGGGAGCTACGAGCAGTACTTC
many,TRBV7-9,TRBJ2-5,NA,CASSRNRGGETQYF,TGTGCCAGCAGCCGGAACAGGGGAGGGGAGACCCAGTACTTC
many,TRBV5-1,TRBJ2-3,TRBD1,CASTRDRAKDTQYF,TGCGCCAGCACCAGGGACAGGGCGAAAGATACGCAGTATTTT
many,TRBV29-1,TRBJ2-1,TRBD2,CSVESGTSGSDYNEQFF,TGCAGCGTTGAGTCCGGGACTAGCGGGAGTGATTACAATGAGCAGTTCTTC
NA,TRBV3-1,TRBJ2-2,NA,CASSSVTGELFF,TGTGCCAGCAGCAGTGTCACCGGGGAGCTGTTTTTT
NA,TRBV2,TRBJ2-4,NA,CASSKGLLYF,TGTGCCAGCAGTAAAGGACTGCTGTACTTC
many,TRBV20-1,TRBJ2-7,TRBD1,CSAGTGGYEQYF,TGCAGTGCGGGGACAGGGGGCTACGAGCAGTACTTC
many,TRBV18,TRBJ2-5,NA,CASSPIGQETQYF,TGTGCCAGCTCACCAATAGGCCAAGAGACCCAGTACTTC
many,TRBV7-2,TRBJ2-7,TRBD2,CASSTRLAGVVEQYF,TGTGCCAGCAGCACCCGACTAGCGGGAGTAGTAGAGCAGTACTTC
few,TRBV19,TRBJ1-5,TRBD1,CASSPQTGPGPQHF,TGTGCCAGTAGTCCTCAGACAGGGCCGGGGCCCCAGCATTTT
many,TRBV5-1,TRBJ2-7,TRBD2,CASSLGTSGRAQSYEQYF,TGCGCCAGCAGCTTGGGTACTAGCGGGAGGGCCCAGTCCTACGAGCAGTACTTC
many,TRBV11-2,TRBJ2-1,TRBD1,CASSFGTGGYNEQFF,TGTGCCAGCAGCTTTGGGACAGGCGGCTACAATGAGCAGTTCTTC
NA,TRBV28,TRBJ1-2,NA,CASSVTATYGYTF,TGTGCCAGCAGTGTGACAGCCACTTATGGCTACACCTTC
many,TRBV27,TRBJ1-6,NA,CASGNLDSGSPLHF,TGTGCCAGCGGAAATCTGGACAGCGGCTCACCCCTCCACTTT
many,TRBV6-1,TRBJ2-6,NA,CASTQARASGANVLTF,TGTGCCAGCACTCAAGCTAGGGCATCTGGGGCCAACGTCCTGACTTTC
many,TRBV5-1,TRBJ2-2,TRBD2,CASSSGLVAGELFF,TGCGCCAGCAGCTCGGGACTAGTTGCCGGGGAGCTGTTTTTT
many,TRBV6-2/TRBV6-3,TRBJ2-1,TRBD2,CASSTRLAGYYNEQFF,TGTGCCAGCAGTACCAGACTAGCGGGATACTACAATGAGCAGTTCTTC
many,TRBV12-3/TRBV12-4,TRBJ2-1,TRBD2,CASSRTLAGEQFF,TGTGCCAGCAGTCGAACACTAGCGGGAGAACAGTTCTTC
many,TRBV5-1,TRBJ2-2,TRBD2,CASSLVSSGGGTGELFF,TGCGCCAGCAGCTTGGTGTCTAGCGGCGGAGGGACCGGGGAGCTGTTTTTT
many,TRBV27,TRBJ2-7,TRBD1,CASTSWTGGEQYF,TGTGCCAGCACCTCCTGGACAGGCGGCGAGCAGTACTTC
many,TRBV6-6,TRBJ2-7,TRBD1,CASRGGQQSSYEQYF,TGTGCCAGCAGAGGGGGACAGCAGAGCTCCTACGAGCAGTACTTC
many,TRBV10-2,TRBJ1-4,TRBD1,CASSGTGRDEKLFF,TGCGCCAGCAGTGGGACAGGGAGAGATGAAAAACTGTTTTTT
many,TRBV2,TRBJ1-6,NA,CASSRKQGNSPLHF,TGTGCCAGCAGCCGAAAGCAGGGAAATTCACCCCTCCACTTT
many,TRBV27,TRBJ1-5,NA,CASSPQGLGNQPQHF,TGTGCCAGCAGTCCTCAGGGGCTTGGCAATCAGCCCCAGCATTTT
many,TRBV5-1,TRBJ2-2,TRBD2,CASSFQREPGTGELFF,TGCGCCAGCAGCTTCCAGCGGGAACCGGGTACCGGGGAGCTGTTTTTT
many,TRBV5-6,TRBJ2-5,NA,CASSLSYETQYF,TGTGCCAGCAGCTTGTCGTACGAGACCCAGTACTTC
many,TRBV19,TRBJ2-1,TRBD1,CASGAGTGGSYEQFF,TGTGCCAGTGGAGCCGGGACAGGGGGCTCGTATGAGCAGTTCTTC
many,TRBV24-1,TRBJ2-7,NA,CATSDSRTATYEQYF,TGTGCCACCAGTGACTCGAGGACAGCGACCTACGAGCAGTACTTC
NA,TRBV28,TRBJ1-2,TRBD1,CASSDRVGYGYTF,TGTGCCAGCAGCGACAGGGTAGGATATGGCTACACCTTC
many,TRBV28,TRBJ1-2,NA,CASTQSKTYGYTF,TGTGCCAGCACCCAAAGTAAAACTTATGGCTACACCTTC
many,TRBV6-1,TRBJ2-7,NA,CASTGLFSYEQYF,TGTGCCAGCACCGGACTATTTTCCTACGAGCAGTACTTC
NA,TRBV7-2,TRBJ2-1,TRBD2,CASSPTRLAGEQFF,TGTGCCAGCAGCCCGACAAGACTAGCGGGAGAGCAGTTCTTC
many,TRBV20-1,TRBJ2-1,NA,CSARDRQGFYNEQFF,TGCAGTGCTAGAGATCGGCAGGGCTTCTACAATGAGCAGTTCTTC
many,TRBV11-3,TRBJ2-7,TRBD2,CASSPNLAGRYEQYF,TGTGCCAGCAGCCCGAACCTAGCGGGACGCTACGAGCAGTACTTC
many,TRBV7-9,TRBJ1-4,NA,CASSSSGGPREKLFF,TGTGCCAGCAGCTCCTCCGGTGGGCCGAGGGAAAAACTGTTTTTT
NA,TRBV12-3/TRBV12-4,TRBJ2-2,NA,CAGRGLAGELFF,TGTGCCGGCAGAGGTCTGGCAGGGGAGCTGTTTTTT
NA,TRBV27,TRBJ2-5,NA,CASRPRGGGHEKTQYF,TGTGCCAGCAGACCTCGAGGAGGGGGCCATGAAAAGACCCAGTACTTC
many,TRBV6-6,TRBJ2-1,TRBD2,CASSYSSGTSGAERFF,TGTGCCAGCAGTTACTCCTCCGGGACTAGTGGGGCTGAGCGGTTCTTC